This T cell receptor beta chain was found in a study of blood T cell repertoires in COVID-19. Looking at the study overall: Collection of acute and convalescent COVID-19 samples took place in the United States, Italy and Spain. PBMCs, B-cell-depleted T cells, or T cells were the source of the cDNA or gDNA that made up the material.

The CDR3 is 15 residues long. Germline V gives CDR1 SGHRS, CDR2 YFSETQ. The junction had 9 bases not matched to a gene; V was cut back by 6 bases and J by 5 bases. Libraries were prepared by immunoSEQ multiplex PCR; TCRdb keeps only in-frame clonotypes and omits some of them. The sample lists about 280,000 clones; around 89% were seen once. The sample comprised peripheral blood. The rearrangement links TRBV5-1 to TRBJ2-2; 8 bases map to TRBD2. The source of this sequence is a man aged 40-49 years with acute or convalescent COVID-19. CDR3 residues: CASNPGGAGTGELFF. DNA for the CDR3: TGCGCCAGCAACCCCGGGGGGGCCGGAACCGGGGAGCTGTTTTTT. The full variable domain, rest sourced from reference TRBV5-1 and TRBJ2-2, is KAGVTQTPRYLIKTRGQQVTLSCSPISGHRSVSWYQQTPGQGLQFLFEYFSETQRNKGNFPGRFSGRQFSNSRSEMNVSTLELGDSALYLCASNPGGAGTGELFFGEGSRLTVL.